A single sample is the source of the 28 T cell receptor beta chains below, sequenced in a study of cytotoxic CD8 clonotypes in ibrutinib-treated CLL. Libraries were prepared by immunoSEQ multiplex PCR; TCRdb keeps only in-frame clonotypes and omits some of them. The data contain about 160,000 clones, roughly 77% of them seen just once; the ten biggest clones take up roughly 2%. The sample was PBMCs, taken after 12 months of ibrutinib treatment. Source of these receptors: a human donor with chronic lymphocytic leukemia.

The CDR3: CSVADNSDGQTQHF. For the CDR3, the DNA is TGCAGCGTGGCGGACAATTCCGACGGTCAAACCCAGCATTTT. The genes are TRBV29-1 and TRBJ1-5; D might be TRBD1 (5 bases). This CDR3 spans 14 amino acids. CDR1 SQVTM and CDR2 ANQGSEA come from the germline V gene. V was shortened by 6 bases and J by 11 bases, with 23 bases between the two germline ends.

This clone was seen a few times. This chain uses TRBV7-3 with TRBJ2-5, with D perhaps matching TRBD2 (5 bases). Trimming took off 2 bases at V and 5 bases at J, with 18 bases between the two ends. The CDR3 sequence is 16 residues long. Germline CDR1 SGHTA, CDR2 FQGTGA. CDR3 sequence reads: CASSLHQASGKETQYF. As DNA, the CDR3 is TGTGCCAGCAGCTTACATCAGGCCTCGGGGAAGGAGACCCAGTACTTC. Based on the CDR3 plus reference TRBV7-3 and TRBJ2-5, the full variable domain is GAGVSQTPSNKVTEKGKYVELRCDPISGHTALYWYRQSLGQGPEFLIYFQGTGAADDSGLPNDRFFAVRPEGSVSTLKIQRTERGDSAVYLCASSLHQASGKETQYFGPGTRLLVL.

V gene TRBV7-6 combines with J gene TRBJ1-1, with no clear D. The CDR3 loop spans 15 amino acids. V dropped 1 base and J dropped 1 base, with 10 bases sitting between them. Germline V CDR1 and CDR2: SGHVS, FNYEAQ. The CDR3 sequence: CASSLGHEKNTEAFF. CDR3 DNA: TGTGCCAGCAGCTTAGGACACGAAAAGAACACTGAAGCTTTCTTT.

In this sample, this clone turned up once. CDR3: CASKAGRAGTGELFF. DNA for the CDR3: TGTGCCAGCAAAGCCGGACGGGCAGGCACCGGGGAGCTGTTTTTT. V and J are TRBV6-5 and TRBJ2-2; no definite D call. Trimming cost V 7 bases and J 4 bases, with 16 bases left between them. This CDR3 comprises 15 residues. CDR1 is MNHEY, CDR2 SVGAGI, per germline.

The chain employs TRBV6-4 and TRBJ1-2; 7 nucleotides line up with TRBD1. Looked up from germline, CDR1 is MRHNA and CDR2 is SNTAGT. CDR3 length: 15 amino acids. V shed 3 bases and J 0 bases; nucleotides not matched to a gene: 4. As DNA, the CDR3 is TGTGCCAGCAGTGATTGGACAGGTCCTAACTATGGCTACACCTTC. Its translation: CASSDWTGPNYGYTF.

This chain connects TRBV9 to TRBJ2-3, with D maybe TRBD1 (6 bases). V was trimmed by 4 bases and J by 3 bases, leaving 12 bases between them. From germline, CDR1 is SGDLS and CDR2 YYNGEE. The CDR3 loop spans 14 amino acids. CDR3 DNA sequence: TGTGCCAGCAGCTTTCAGGGGTTTACAGATACGCAGTATTTT. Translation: CASSFQGFTDTQYF.

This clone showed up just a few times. This CDR3 reads CASSPDSVNTEAFF. CDR3 DNA: TGCGCCAGCTCCCCAGACAGTGTGAACACTGAAGCTTTCTTT. The chain uses TRBV5-1 and TRBJ1-1; D is possibly TRBD1 (5 bases). The germline V gene has CDR1 SGHRS and CDR2 YFSETQ. The CDR3 runs to 14 residues. Trimming shortened V by 7 bases and J by 0 bases, and 13 bases separated the two germline ends.

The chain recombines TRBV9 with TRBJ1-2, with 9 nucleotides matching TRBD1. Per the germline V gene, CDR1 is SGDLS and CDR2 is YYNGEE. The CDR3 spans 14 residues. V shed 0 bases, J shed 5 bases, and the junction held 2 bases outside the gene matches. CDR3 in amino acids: CASSVGGQGYGYTF. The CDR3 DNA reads TGTGCCAGCAGCGTAGGGGGACAGGGATATGGCTACACCTTC.

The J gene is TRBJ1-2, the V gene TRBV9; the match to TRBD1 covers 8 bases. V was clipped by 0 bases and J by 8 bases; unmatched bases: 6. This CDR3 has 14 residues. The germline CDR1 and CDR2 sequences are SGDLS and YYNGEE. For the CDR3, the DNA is TGTGCCAGCAGCGTAGAAGTCCAGGGGGCCGGCTACACCTTC. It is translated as CASSVEVQGAGYTF.

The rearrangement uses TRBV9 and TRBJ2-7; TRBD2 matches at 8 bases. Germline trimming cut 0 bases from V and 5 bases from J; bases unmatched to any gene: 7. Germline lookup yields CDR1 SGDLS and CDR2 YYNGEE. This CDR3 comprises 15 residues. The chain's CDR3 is CASSVEAREANEQYF. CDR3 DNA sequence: TGTGCCAGCAGCGTAGAGGCGCGGGAGGCGAACGAGCAGTACTTC.

The CDR3 reads CASRPHDRGGYTF. The CDR3 DNA reads TGTGCCAGCAGGCCCCATGACAGGGGCGGCTACACCTTC. The chain has TRBV6-6 and TRBJ1-2, with 8 nucleotides matching TRBD1. CDR1 MNHNY and CDR2 SVGAGI come from the germline V gene (reference sequence). V lost 6 bases to trimming and J lost 8 bases; unmatched junction nucleotides: 8. The CDR3 length is 13 residues.

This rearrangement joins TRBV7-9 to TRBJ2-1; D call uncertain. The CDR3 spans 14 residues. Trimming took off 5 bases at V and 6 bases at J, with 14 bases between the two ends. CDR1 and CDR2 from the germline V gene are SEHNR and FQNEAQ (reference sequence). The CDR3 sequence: CASSRQGLRNEQFF. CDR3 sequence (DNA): TGTGCCAGCAGCCGCCAAGGGCTACGCAATGAGCAGTTCTTC. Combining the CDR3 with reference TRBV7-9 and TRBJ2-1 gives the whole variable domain DTGVSQNPRHKITKRGQNVTFRCDPISEHNRLYWYRQTLGQGPEFLTYFQNEAQLEKSRLLSDRFSAERPKGSFSTLEIQRTEQGDSAMYLCASSRQGLRNEQFFGPGTRLTVL.

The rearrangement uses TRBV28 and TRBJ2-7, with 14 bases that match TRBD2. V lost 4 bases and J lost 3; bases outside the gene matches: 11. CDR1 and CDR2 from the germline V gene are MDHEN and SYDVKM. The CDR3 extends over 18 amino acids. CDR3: CASSSGTSGGPRFYEQYF. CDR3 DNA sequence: TGTGCCAGCAGTTCCGGGACTAGCGGGGGCCCCAGATTCTACGAGCAGTACTTC.

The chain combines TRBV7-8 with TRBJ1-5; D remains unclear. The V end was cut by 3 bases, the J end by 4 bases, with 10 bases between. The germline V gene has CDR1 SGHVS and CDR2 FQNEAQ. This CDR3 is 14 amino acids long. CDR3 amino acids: CASSLAAKNQPQHF. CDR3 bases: TGTGCCAGCAGCTTGGCCGCAAAGAATCAGCCCCAGCATTTT.

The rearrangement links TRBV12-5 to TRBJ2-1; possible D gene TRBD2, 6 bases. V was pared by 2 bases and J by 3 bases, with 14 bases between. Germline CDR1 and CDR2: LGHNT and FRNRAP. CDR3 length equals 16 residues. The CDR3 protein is CASGLIVSGVYNEQFF. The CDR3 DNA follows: TGTGCTAGTGGTTTGATCGTCTCGGGGGTCTACAATGAGCAGTTCTTC.

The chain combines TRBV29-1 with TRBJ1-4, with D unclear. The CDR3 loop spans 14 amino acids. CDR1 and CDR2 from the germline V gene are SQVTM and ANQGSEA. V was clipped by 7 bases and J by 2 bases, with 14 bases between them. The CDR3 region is CSATFGVTNEKLFF. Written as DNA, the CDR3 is TGCAGCGCGACATTCGGGGTCACTAATGAAAAACTGTTTTTT.

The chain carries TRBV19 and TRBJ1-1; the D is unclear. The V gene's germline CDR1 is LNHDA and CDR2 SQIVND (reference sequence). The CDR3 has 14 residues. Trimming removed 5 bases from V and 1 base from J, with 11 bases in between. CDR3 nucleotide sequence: TGTGCCAGTAGTCCCGGACGGAAGAACACTGAAGCTTTCTTT. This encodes CASSPGRKNTEAFF. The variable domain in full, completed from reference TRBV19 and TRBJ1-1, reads DGGITQSPKYLFRKEGQNVTLSCEQNLNHDAMYWYRQDPGQGLRLIYYSQIVNDFQKGDIAEGYSVSREKKESFPLTVTSAQKNPTAFYLCASSPGRKNTEAFFGQGTRLTVV.

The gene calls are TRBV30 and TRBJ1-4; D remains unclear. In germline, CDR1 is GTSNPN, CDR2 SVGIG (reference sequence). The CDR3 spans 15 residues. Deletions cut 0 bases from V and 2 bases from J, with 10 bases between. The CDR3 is CAWSVQVITNEKLFF. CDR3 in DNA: TGTGCCTGGAGTGTACAAGTAATCACTAATGAAAAACTGTTTTTT. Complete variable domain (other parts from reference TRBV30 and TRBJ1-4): SQTIHQWPATLVQPVGSPLSLECTVEGTSNPNLYWYRQAAGRGLQLLFYSVGIGQISSEVPQNLSASRPQDRQFILSSKKLLLSDSGFYLCAWSVQVITNEKLFFGSGTQLSVL.

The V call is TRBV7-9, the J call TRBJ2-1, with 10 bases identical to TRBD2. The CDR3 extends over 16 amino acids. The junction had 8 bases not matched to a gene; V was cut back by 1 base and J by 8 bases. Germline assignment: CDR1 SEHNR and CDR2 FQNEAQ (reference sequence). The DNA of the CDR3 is TGTGCCAGCAGCTTAGGGCCTAGCGGGAGTGTCCATGAGCAGTTCTTC. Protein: CASSLGPSGSVHEQFF.

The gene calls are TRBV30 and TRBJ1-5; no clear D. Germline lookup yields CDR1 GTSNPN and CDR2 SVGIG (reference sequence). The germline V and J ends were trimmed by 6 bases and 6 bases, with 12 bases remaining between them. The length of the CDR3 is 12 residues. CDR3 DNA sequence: TGTGCCTGCCGCAGAGAGAGTCAGCCCCAGCATTTT. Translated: CACRRESQPQHF.

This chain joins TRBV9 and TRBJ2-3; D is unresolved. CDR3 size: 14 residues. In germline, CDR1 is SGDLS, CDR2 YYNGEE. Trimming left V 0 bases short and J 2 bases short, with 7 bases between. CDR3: CASSVGGYTDTQYF. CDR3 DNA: TGTGCCAGCAGCGTAGGGGGTTACACAGATACGCAGTATTTT.

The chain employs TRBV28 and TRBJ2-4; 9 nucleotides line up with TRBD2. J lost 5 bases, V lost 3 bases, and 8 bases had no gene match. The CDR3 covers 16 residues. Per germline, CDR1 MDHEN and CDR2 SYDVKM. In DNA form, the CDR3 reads TGTGCCAGCAGTTTCGGCGGCGGGAGGGCCCAAAACATTCAGTACTTC. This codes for CASSFGGGRAQNIQYF.

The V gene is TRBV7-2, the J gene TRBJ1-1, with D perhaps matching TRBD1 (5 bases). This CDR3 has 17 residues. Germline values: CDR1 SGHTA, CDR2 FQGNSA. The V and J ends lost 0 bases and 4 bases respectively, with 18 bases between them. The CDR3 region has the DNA TGTGCCAGCAGCTTAGCCCTTTTTGCAGGGCCCAGCACTGAAGCTTTCTTT. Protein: CASSLALFAGPSTEAFF.

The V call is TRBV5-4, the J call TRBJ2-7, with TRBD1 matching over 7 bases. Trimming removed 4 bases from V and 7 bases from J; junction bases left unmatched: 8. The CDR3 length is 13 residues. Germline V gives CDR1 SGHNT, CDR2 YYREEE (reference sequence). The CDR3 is CASSPEGQREQYF. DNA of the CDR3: TGTGCCAGCAGCCCCGAGGGACAGCGGGAGCAGTACTTC.

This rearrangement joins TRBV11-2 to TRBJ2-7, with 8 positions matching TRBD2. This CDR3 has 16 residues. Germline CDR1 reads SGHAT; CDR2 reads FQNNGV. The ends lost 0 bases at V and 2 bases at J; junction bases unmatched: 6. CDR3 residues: CASSLDAGRATYEQYF. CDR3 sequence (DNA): TGTGCCAGCAGCTTAGATGCCGGGAGGGCTACCTACGAGCAGTACTTC.

This CDR3 is CASSWPRQGANTIYF. The DNA of the CDR3 is TGTGCCAGTAGTTGGCCTCGACAGGGGGCGAACACCATATATTTT. The chain combines TRBV19 with TRBJ1-3; 10 positions match TRBD1. The length of the CDR3 is 15 residues. Germline V lookup: CDR1 LNHDA, CDR2 SQIVND (reference sequence). V was clipped by 5 bases and J by 7 bases; unmatched bases: 8.

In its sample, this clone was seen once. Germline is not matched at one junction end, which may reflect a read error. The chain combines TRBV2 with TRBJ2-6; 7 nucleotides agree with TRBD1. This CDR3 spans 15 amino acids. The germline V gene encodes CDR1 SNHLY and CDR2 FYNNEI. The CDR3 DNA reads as TGTGCCAGCAGCGAAGGGGGCCCTCTTGCCAACGTCCTGACTTTC. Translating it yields CASSEGGPLANVLTF.

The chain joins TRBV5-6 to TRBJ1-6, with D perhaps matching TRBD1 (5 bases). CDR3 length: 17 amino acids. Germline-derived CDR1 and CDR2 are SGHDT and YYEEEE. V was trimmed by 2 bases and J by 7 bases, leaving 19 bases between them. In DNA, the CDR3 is TGTGCCAGCAGCTTTCAAAACTGGGACGATTGGAATTCACCCCTCCACTTT. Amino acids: CASSFQNWDDWNSPLHF.